These 15 T cell receptor beta chains came from one sample sequenced in a study of T-cell reconstitution after alpha-beta-depleted transplantation in children. During its preparation, the TCRbeta library received unique molecular identifiers. TCRdb ran MiXCR on the PCR reads and lists one entry per CDR3 protein. The sample includes roughly 220,000 distinct CDR3 sequences, around 9.7% seen only once; the top ten take approximately 5%. The sequencing used PBMCs from the stem cell graft donor, collected from the stem cell graft. Receptors originate from a human donor who donated a stem cell graft to a child with SCID.

The sample holds a few counts of this clonotype. The V and J genes are TRBV9 and TRBJ1-1; the D is unclear. The CDR3 is made up of 13 amino acids. The V end lost 1 base, the J end lost 5 bases, and 9 bases lay between the germline ends. Germline loops: CDR1 SGDLS, CDR2 YYNGEE. The CDR3 protein is CASSVSVGTEAFF. The CDR3 coding sequence is TGTGCCAGCAGCGTATCAGTAGGGACTGAAGCTTTCTTT.

This clonotype came up once. Just one base apart from a much larger clone, this may be a read error. In DNA form, the CDR3 reads TGTGCCAGTAGTCCTCACAGCTTCAATCAGCCCCAGCATTTT. Amino acid sequence: CASSPHSFNQPQHF. This chain uses TRBV19 with TRBJ1-5; D unclear. The length of the CDR3 is 14 residues. Trimming took off 5 bases at V and 3 bases at J, with 11 bases between the two ends. Germline V gene lookup returns CDR1 LNHDA and CDR2 SQIVND (reference sequence).

The chain is built from TRBV18 and TRBJ2-7; TRBD2 is a possible D gene (5 bases). Germline loops: CDR1 KGHSH, CDR2 LQKENI. This CDR3 is 15 amino acids long. Trimming removed 3 bases from V and 7 bases from J, with 19 bases in between. The CDR3: CASSPQSTGSWEQYF. The CDR3 bases are TGTGCCAGCTCACCGCAGAGTACGGGATCGTGGGAGCAGTACTTC.

This clonotype has ten or more counts. This rearrangement joins TRBV29-1 to TRBJ2-3, with D possibly called TRBD1 or TRBD2 (6 bases each). The CDR3 is made up of 16 amino acids. Trimming left V 0 bases short and J 4 bases short, with 17 bases between. The V gene's germline CDR1 is SQVTM and CDR2 ANQGSEA. The DNA for the CDR3 is TGCAGCGTTGAAGATCAAGTGAGGGGGGCCGCAGATACGCAGTATTTT. Residues: CSVEDQVRGAADTQYF.

This clonotype was seen many times. J is TRBJ2-2 and V is TRBV5-4; 7 positions match TRBD2. The CDR3 spans 20 residues. The J segment lost 7 bases and the V segment lost 0 bases, leaving 21 bases of the junction unmatched. The germline gives CDR1 SGHNT, CDR2 YYREEE (reference sequence). Here the CDR3 DNA reads TGTGCCAGCAGCTTGGAGATGATTTTAGGAGGACTAGAGGAGGTCGGGGAGCTGTTTTTT. It encodes CASSLEMILGGLEEVGELFF.

This clonotype was observed a handful of times. The chain recombines TRBV7-8 with TRBJ2-1; D may be TRBD1 or TRBD2 (6 bases each). CDR1 and CDR2 from the germline V gene are SGHVS and FQNEAQ. The CDR3 is 14 residues long. Trimming left V 2 bases short and J 4 bases short, with 9 bases between. The CDR3: CASSLTGAYNEQFF. CDR3 nucleotide sequence: TGTGCCAGCAGCTTAACGGGGGCGTACAATGAGCAGTTCTTC.

This clonotype was seen more than once but under ten times. The gene calls are TRBV5-5 and TRBJ2-4, with D possibly being TRBD2 (7 bases). V lost 0 bases and J 8 bases, leaving 12 bases between the germline ends. CDR1 SGHKS and CDR2 YYEKEE come from the germline V gene (reference sequence). The CDR3 has 14 amino acids. CDR3 residues: CASSLVAGADIQYF. For the CDR3, the DNA is TGTGCCAGCAGCTTGGTGGCGGGGGCGGACATTCAGTACTTC.

This clonotype has at least ten counts. V and J are TRBV27 and TRBJ2-3; 14 positions match TRBD2. The CDR3 loop spans 18 amino acids. Looked up from germline, CDR1 is MNHEY and CDR2 is SMNVEV (reference sequence). V shed 0 bases and J 4 bases; nucleotides not matched to a gene: 6. The chain's CDR3 is CASSLSWGTSGGADTQYF. In DNA form, the CDR3 reads TGTGCCAGCAGTTTATCGTGGGGGACTAGCGGGGGTGCAGATACGCAGTATTTT.

This clonotype was detected many times. The chain is built from TRBV5-1 and TRBJ1-5, with D maybe TRBD1 (6 bases). The CDR3 consists of 15 residues. Trimming took off 2 bases at V and 6 bases at J, with 15 bases between the two ends. CDR1 SGHRS and CDR2 YFSETQ come from the germline V gene. Here the CDR3 DNA reads TGCGCCAGCAGCTTTACAGGGAGGGAGGGTCAGCCCCAGCATTTT. Protein: CASSFTGREGQPQHF.

The table lists this clonotype with many counts. The chain uses TRBV20-1 and TRBJ1-2, with a weak D call TRBD1 (5 bases). Germline values: CDR1 DFQATT, CDR2 SNEGSKA (reference sequence). The ends were cut back, 1 base at V and 7 bases at J, with 7 bases in the middle. The CDR3 covers 11 residues. CDR3 sequence: CSARGRVGYTF. CDR3 nucleotides: TGCAGTGCTAGAGGCAGGGTTGGCTACACCTTC.

This clonotype was seen at least ten times. The V call is TRBV10-3, the J call TRBJ2-2; D uncertain. Between the trimmed V and J ends, which lost 4 bases and 6 bases, there was a span of 9 bases. CDR1 and CDR2 (germline): ENHRY, SYGVKD. This CDR3 region has 13 residues. DNA of the CDR3: TGTGCCATCAGTGTGTCCGAGGCCGGGGAGCTGTTTTTT. This codes for CAISVSEAGELFF.

Many counts were recorded for this clonotype. In nucleotides, the CDR3 is TGCGCCAGCAGCCCCGGAGGGACAGGGTTTGGTCAGCCCCAGCATTTT. As protein: CASSPGGTGFGQPQHF. The genes are TRBV5-1 and TRBJ1-5; TRBD1 agrees at 9 bases. V lost 4 bases, J lost 6 bases, and 11 bases stayed unmatched. Germline V gene lookup returns CDR1 SGHRS and CDR2 YFSETQ. The CDR3 extends over 16 amino acids.

The chain uses TRBV12-3 or TRBV12-4 and TRBJ2-2, with D possibly being TRBD2 (6 bases). This CDR3 region has 15 residues. Trimming took off 7 bases at V and 4 bases at J, with 16 bases between the two ends. CDR3 nucleotides: TGTGCCAGCAAGCTAGCGAGGGGACGCACCGGGGAGCTGTTTTTT. Translation: CASKLARGRTGELFF.

This clonotype was observed many times. The rearrangement links TRBV24-1 to TRBJ2-1; 12 bases map to TRBD2. This CDR3 has 14 residues. The V and J ends lost 5 bases and 8 bases, in that order; junction bases with no gene match: 3. Germline V gene data show CDR1 as KGHDR and CDR2 as SFDVKD. CDR3 in DNA: TGTGCCACCAGTGGGACTAGCGGGATCCATGAGCAGTTCTTC. Translated, it gives CATSGTSGIHEQFF.

This clonotype was seen repeatedly, ten times or more. The chain combines TRBV7-3 with TRBJ2-7; 7 positions agree with TRBD2. The CDR3 length is 13 residues. CDR1 is SGHTA, CDR2 FQGTGA, per germline. V dropped 7 bases and J dropped 5; count of bases not matched to a gene: 8. The CDR3, as DNA: TGTGCCAGCACCCAGCGGGGTTTCGACGAGCAGTACTTC. Amino acids: CASTQRGFDEQYF.